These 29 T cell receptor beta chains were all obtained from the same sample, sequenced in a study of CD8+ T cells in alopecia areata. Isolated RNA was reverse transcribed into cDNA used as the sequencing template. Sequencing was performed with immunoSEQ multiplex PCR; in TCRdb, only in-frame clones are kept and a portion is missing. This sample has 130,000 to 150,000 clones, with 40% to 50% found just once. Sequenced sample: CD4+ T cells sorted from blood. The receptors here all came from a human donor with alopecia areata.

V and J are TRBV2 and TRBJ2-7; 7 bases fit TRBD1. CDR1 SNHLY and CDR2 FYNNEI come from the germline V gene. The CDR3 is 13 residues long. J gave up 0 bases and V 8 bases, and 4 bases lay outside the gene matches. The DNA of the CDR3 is TGTGCCAGCTTCGGGGACAGCTCCTACGAGCAGTACTTC. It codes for CASFGDSSYEQYF.

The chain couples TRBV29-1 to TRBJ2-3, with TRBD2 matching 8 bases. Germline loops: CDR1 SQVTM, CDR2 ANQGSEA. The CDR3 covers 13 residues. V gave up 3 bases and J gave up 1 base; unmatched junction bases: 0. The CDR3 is CSVERGGTDTQYF. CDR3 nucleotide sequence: TGCAGCGTTGAGCGGGGGGGCACAGATACGCAGTATTTT.

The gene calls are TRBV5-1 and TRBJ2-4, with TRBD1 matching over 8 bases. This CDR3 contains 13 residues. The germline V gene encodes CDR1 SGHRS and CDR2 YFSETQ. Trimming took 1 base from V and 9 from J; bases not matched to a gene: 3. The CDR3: CASSLRQGIIQYF. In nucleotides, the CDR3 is TGCGCCAGCAGCTTGAGACAGGGGATCATTCAGTACTTC.

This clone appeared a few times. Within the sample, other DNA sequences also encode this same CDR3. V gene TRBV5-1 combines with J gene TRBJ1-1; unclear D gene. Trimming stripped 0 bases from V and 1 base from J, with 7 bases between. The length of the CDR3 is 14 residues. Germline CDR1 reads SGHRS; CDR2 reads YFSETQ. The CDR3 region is CASSLVGRNTEAFF. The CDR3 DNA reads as TGCGCCAGCAGCTTGGTAGGGCGGAACACTGAAGCTTTCTTT.

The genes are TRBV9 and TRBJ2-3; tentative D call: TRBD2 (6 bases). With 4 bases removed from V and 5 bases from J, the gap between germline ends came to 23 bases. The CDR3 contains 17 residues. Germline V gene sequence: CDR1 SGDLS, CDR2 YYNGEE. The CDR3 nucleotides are TGTGCCAGCAGCCTGGGAGGTGGCGGGGCGGCTCAAGATACGCAGTATTTT. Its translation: CASSLGGGGAAQDTQYF.

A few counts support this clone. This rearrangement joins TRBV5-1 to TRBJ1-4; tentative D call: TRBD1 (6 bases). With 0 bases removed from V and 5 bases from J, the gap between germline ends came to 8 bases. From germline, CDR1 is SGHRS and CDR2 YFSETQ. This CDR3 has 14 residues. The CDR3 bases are TGCGCCAGCAGCTTGGACAGGGCCAATGAAAAACTGTTTTTT. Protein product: CASSLDRANEKLFF.

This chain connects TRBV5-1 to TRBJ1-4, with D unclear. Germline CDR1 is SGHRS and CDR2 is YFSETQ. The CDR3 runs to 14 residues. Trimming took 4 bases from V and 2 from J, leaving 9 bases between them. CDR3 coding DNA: TGCGCCAGCAGCACAACAGCTACTAATGAAAAACTGTTTTTT. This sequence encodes CASSTTATNEKLFF. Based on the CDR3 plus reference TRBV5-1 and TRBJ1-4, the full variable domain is KAGVTQTPRYLIKTRGQQVTLSCSPISGHRSVSWYQQTPGQGLQFLFEYFSETQRNKGNFPGRFSGRQFSNSRSEMNVSTLELGDSALYLCASSTTATNEKLFFGSGTQLSVL.

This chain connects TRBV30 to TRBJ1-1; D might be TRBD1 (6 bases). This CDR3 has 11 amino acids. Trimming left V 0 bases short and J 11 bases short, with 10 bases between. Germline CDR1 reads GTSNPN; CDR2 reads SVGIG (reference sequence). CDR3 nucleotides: TGTGCCTGGAGTGTGGGGGGGCGGGCTTTCTTT. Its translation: CAWSVGGRAFF. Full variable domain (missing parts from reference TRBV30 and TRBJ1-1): SQTIHQWPATLVQPVGSPLSLECTVEGTSNPNLYWYRQAAGRGLQLLFYSVGIGQISSEVPQNLSASRPQDRQFILSSKKLLLSDSGFYLCAWSVGGRAFFGQGTRLTVV.

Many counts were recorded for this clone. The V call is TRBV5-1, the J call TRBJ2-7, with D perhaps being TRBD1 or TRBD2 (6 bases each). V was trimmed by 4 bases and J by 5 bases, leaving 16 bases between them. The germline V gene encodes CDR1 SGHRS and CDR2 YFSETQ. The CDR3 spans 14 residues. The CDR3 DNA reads TGCGCCAGCAGCCTCCCTAGGGGGAGGAACGAGCAGTACTTC. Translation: CASSLPRGRNEQYF.

In DNA, the CDR3 is TGCAGCGCCAGGGGCTGGGCCGACACTGAAGCTTTCTTT. This encodes CSARGWADTEAFF. The chain links TRBV29-1 to TRBJ1-1; D might be TRBD1 (6 bases). Between the trimmed V and J ends, which lost 7 bases and 3 bases, there was a span of 15 bases. The CDR3 consists of 13 residues. Germline V gene sequence: CDR1 SQVTM, CDR2 ANQGSEA.

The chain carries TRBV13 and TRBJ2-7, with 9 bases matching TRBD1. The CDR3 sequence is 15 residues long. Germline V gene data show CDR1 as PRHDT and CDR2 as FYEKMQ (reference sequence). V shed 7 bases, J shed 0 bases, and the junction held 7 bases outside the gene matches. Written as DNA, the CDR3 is TGTGCCAGCACCGTTCGACAGGGGGTCTCCTACGAGCAGTACTTC. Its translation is CASTVRQGVSYEQYF.

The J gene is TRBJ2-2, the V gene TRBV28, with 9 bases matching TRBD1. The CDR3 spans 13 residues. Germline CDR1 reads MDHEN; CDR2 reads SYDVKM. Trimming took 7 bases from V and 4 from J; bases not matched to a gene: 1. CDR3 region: CASKTGGTGELFF. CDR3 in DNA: TGTGCCAGCAAGACAGGGGGCACCGGGGAGCTGTTTTTT.

This CDR3 reads CASSLEVSRGRGEAFF. CDR3 DNA sequence: TGTGCCAGCAGCTTAGAGGTCAGCAGAGGTCGGGGTGAAGCTTTCTTT. The chain recombines TRBV7-2 with TRBJ1-1, with unresolved D. V shed 1 base and J shed 7 bases, with 19 bases lying between them. Germline-derived CDR1 and CDR2 are SGHTA and FQGNSA. The CDR3 has 16 amino acids.

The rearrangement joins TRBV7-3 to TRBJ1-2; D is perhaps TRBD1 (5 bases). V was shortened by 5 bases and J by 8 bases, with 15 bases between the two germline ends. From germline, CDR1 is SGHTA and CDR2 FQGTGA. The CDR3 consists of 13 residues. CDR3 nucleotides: TGTGCCAGCAGCCCCACAGGTTCGGAGGGCTACACCTTC. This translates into CASSPTGSEGYTF.

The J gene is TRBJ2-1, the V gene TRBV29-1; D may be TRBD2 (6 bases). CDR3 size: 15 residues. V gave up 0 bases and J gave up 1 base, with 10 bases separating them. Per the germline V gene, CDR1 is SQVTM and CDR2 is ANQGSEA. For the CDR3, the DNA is TGCAGCGTTGAAGAAGGGAGGCCTTCCTACAATGAGCAGTTCTTC. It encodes CSVEEGRPSYNEQFF.

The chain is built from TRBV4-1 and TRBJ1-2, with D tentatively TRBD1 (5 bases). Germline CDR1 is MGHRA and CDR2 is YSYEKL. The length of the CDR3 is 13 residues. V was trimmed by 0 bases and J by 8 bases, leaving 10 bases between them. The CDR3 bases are TGCGCCAGCAGCCAAGATGGGGCGGGAGGCTACACCTTC. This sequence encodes CASSQDGAGGYTF.

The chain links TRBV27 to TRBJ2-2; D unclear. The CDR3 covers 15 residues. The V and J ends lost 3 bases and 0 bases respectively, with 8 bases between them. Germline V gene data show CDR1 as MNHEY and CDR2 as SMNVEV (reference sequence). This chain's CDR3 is CASSFSGTNTGELFF. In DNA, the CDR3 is TGTGCCAGCAGTTTTAGTGGGACGAACACCGGGGAGCTGTTTTTT.

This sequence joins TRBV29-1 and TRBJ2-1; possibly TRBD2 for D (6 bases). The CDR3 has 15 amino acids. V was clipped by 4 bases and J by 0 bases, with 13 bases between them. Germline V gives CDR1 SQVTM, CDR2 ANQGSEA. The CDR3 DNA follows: TGCAGCGTTGTGGGGCGGGGAGACTCCTACAATGAGCAGTTCTTC. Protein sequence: CSVVGRGDSYNEQFF.

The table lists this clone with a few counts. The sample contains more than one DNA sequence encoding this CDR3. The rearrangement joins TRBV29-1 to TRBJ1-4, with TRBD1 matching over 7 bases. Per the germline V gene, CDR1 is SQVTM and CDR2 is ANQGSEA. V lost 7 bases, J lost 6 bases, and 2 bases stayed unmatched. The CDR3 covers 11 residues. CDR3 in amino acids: CSADRDEKLFF. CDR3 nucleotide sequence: TGCAGCGCTGACAGGGATGAAAAACTGTTTTTT.

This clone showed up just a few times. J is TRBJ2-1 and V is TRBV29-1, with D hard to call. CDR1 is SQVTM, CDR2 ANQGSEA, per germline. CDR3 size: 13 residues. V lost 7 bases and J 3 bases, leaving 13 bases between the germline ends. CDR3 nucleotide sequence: TGCAGCGGCAGAACCCTGGACTACAATGAGCAGTTCTTC. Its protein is CSGRTLDYNEQFF.

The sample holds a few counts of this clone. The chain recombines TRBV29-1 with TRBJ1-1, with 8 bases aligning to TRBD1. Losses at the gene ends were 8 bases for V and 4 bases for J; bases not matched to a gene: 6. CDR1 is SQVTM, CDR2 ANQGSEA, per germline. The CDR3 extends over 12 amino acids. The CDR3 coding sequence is TGCAGCATAGACAGGGGCCCCACTGAAGCTTTCTTT. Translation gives CSIDRGPTEAFF.

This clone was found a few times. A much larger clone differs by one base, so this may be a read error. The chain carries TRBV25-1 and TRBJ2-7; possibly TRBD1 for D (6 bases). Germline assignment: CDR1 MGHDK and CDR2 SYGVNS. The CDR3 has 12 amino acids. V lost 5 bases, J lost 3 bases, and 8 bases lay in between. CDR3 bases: TGTGCCAGCAGTCTACAGGGCTACGAGCAGTACTTC. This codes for CASSLQGYEQYF.

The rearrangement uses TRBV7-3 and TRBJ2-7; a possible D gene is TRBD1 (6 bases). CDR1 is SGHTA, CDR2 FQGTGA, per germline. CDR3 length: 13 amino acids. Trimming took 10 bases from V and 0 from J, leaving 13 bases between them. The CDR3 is CANRDHYSYEQYF. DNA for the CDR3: TGTGCCAACAGGGACCATTACTCCTACGAGCAGTACTTC.

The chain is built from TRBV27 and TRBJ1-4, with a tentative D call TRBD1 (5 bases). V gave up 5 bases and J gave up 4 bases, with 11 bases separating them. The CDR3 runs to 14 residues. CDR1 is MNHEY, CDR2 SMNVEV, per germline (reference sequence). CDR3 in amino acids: CASSPRDHNEKLFF. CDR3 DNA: TGTGCCAGCAGTCCCCGGGACCATAATGAAAAACTGTTTTTT.

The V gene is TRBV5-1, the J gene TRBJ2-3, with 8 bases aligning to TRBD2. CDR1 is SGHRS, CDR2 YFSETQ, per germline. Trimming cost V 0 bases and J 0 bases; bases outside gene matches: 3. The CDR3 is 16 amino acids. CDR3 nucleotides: TGCGCCAGCAGCTTGGCGGCTAGCGGGAGCACAGATACGCAGTATTTT. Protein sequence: CASSLAASGSTDTQYF.

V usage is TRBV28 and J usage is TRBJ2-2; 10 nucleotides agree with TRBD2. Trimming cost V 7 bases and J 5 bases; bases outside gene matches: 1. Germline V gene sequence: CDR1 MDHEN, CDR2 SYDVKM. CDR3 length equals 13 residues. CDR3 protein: CASKAGGTGELFF. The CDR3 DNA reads TGTGCCAGCAAAGCGGGAGGGACCGGGGAGCTGTTTTTT.

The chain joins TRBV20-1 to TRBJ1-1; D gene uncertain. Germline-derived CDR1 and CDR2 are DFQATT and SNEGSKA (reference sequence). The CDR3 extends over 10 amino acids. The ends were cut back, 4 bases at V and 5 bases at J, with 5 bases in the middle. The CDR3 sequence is CSAMGTEAFF. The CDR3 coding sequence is TGCAGTGCTATGGGGACTGAAGCTTTCTTT.

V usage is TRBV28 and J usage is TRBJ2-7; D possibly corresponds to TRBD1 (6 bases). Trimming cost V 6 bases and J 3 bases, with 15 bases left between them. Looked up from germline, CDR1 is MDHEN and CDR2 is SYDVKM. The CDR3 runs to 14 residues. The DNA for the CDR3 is TGTGCCAGCAGCCCCGGGACACTAAGCTACGAGCAGTACTTC. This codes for CASSPGTLSYEQYF.

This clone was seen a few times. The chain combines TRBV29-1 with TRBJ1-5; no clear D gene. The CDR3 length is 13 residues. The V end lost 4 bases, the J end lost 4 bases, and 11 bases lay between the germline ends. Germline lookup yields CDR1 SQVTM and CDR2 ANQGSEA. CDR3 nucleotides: TGCAGCGTTGGGCCCCAACCGAATCAGCCCCAGCATTTT. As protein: CSVGPQPNQPQHF.